The sequence of this T cell receptor (beta chain) was determined in a study of cytomegalovirus exposure and HLA in healthy donors. PCR employed 60 Vbeta and 13 Jbeta primers. TCRdb's copy holds only in-frame clones and misses some; the assay was immunoSEQ multiplex PCR. This sample has 150,000 to 200,000 clones, with roughly 80% found just once. Overall study findings and caveats: There were fewer than 200 TCR beta chains listed as cytomegalovirus-associated. The authors later linked a missense DCLRE1C variant to TCR beta V- and J-gene trimming.

The J segment lost 5 bases and the V segment lost 0 bases, leaving 13 bases of the junction unmatched. The germline CDR1 and CDR2 sequences are SGHNT and YYREEE (reference sequence). This CDR3 is 18 amino acids long. A note on this clone: Antigen specificity is unknown.

Sequencing was performed on PBMCs. The rearrangement uses TRBV5-4 and TRBJ2-7; 11 bases align to TRBD2. This TCR was sampled from a woman aged 40 to 55 in good health and CMV-seropositive. CDR3 nucleotide sequence: TGTGCCAGCAGCTTGGCCCCCCGTAGCGGGAGGGCCTACCACGAGCAGTACTTC. Its translation is CASSLAPRSGRAYHEQYF.